The 2 T cell receptor beta chains below were found in one sample sequenced in a study of cytomegalovirus exposure and HLA in healthy donors. The PCR had 60 Vbeta and 13 Jbeta primers. Some clones are missing from TCRdb's copy, which holds only in-frame ones; the method was immunoSEQ multiplex PCR. Among 100,000 to 150,000 clones, roughly 80% were seen once, and the ten largest hold 9.5% to 13%. The sample consisted of PBMCs. The receptors originated from a young man in good health and CMV-seropositive.

The rearrangement joins TRBV6-1 to TRBJ1-2, with a tentative D call TRBD1 (5 bases). Per the germline V gene, CDR1 is MNHNS and CDR2 is SASEGT. V shed 9 bases and J shed 0 bases, with 14 bases lying between them. The length of the CDR3 is 14 residues. The CDR3 DNA is TGTGCCAGTCAAGGGACTGAAACTAACTATGGCTACACCTTC. It is translated as CASQGTETNYGYTF.

This clone was detected only a few times. The V call is TRBV27, the J call TRBJ2-7, with 10 bases fitting TRBD2. CDR1 MNHEY and CDR2 SMNVEV come from the germline V gene (reference sequence). The CDR3 is 15 residues long. The J segment lost 2 bases and the V segment lost 4 bases, leaving 5 bases of the junction unmatched. CDR3 residues: CASSSPSGRAYEQYF. DNA of the CDR3: TGTGCCAGCAGTTCCCCCAGCGGGAGGGCCTACGAGCAGTACTTC.